These 27 T cell receptor beta chains originate from one sample sequenced in a study of blood T cells in healthy people across ages (dated by TCRdb to the mid-2010s). Library preparation employed 5' RACE. The run used an Illumina HiSeq 2500. A second PCR of roughly 7 to 11 cycles was run with a J-beta primer mix and a sample-barcoded 5' primer. TCRdb reran the public reads through fastp at Q25 and MiXCR, keeping productive beta chains. Under each unique CDR3 protein, matching rows form one entry showing the most common genes and DNA. For this sample there are approximately 800,000 distinct CDR3 sequences; roughly 64% appear just once. The ten largest clones capture roughly 22% of the sample. The source material was blood. These receptors all stem from a man aged 30-40 years in good health.

This clonotype occurred once. The chain carries TRBV2 and TRBJ2-3, with 9 bases fitting TRBD2. The V gene end was trimmed by 3 bases and the J gene end by 6 bases; junction bases not matched to a gene: 13. Germline V gene sequence: CDR1 SNHLY, CDR2 FYNNEI. The CDR3 loop spans 17 amino acids. The CDR3: CASSDGYGGGAVDTQYF. Here the CDR3 DNA reads TGTGCCAGCAGTGACGGATACGGCGGGGGGGCCGTGGATACGCAGTATTTT.

The rearrangement links TRBV27 to TRBJ1-1; D remains ambiguous. There are 15 residues in the CDR3. V lost 6 bases, J lost 1 base, and 15 bases lay in between. CDR1 is MNHEY, CDR2 SMNVEV, per germline (reference sequence). The CDR3, as DNA: TGTGCCAGCAGGTCTCCTCGGGCCGCGAACACTGAAGCTTTCTTT. This encodes CASRSPRAANTEAFF.

This clonotype was detected once. The chain carries TRBV6-2 or TRBV6-3 and TRBJ1-1, with D uncertain. In germline, CDR1 is MNHEY, CDR2 SVGEGT. The CDR3 covers 14 residues. V shed 5 bases and J shed 7 bases, with 17 bases lying between them. CDR3 sequence reads: CASSGLGKPLEAFF. The CDR3 nucleotides read TGTGCCAGCAGTGGACTCGGAAAGCCTCTTGAAGCTTTCTTT.

The V and J genes are TRBV3-1 and TRBJ2-5; D gene ambiguous. Germline CDR1 and CDR2: LGHDT and YNNKEL (reference sequence). V was clipped by 3 bases and J by 4 bases, with 15 bases between them. The CDR3 is 15 residues long. DNA of the CDR3: TGTGCCAGCAGCCAGGAGTTACAACCCTTAGAGACCCAGTACTTC. This translates into CASSQELQPLETQYF.

V usage is TRBV9 and J usage is TRBJ2-5, with 9 bases that match TRBD2. The V gene's germline CDR1 is SGDLS and CDR2 YYNGEE. Trimming removed 0 bases from V and 2 bases from J; junction bases left unmatched: 11. The length of the CDR3 is 18 residues. The chain's CDR3 is CASSVATGASGNQETQYF. Written as DNA, the CDR3 is TGTGCCAGCAGCGTAGCTACCGGGGCTAGCGGGAATCAAGAGACCCAGTACTTC. Full variable domain (remainder filled in from reference TRBV9 and TRBJ2-5): DSGVTQTPKHLITATGQRVTLRCSPRSGDLSVYWYQQSLDQGLQFLIQYYNGEERAKGNILERFSAQQFPDLHSELNLSSLELGDSALYFCASSVATGASGNQETQYFGPGTRLLVL.

The CDR3 DNA is TGTGCCAGCAGCCTCGGGACAGGGGGTACCAATGAGCAGTTCTTC. Amino acids: CASSLGTGGTNEQFF. V usage is TRBV7-6 and J usage is TRBJ2-1, with 11 bases identical to TRBD1. CDR1 SGHVS and CDR2 FNYEAQ come from the germline V gene. J gave up 6 bases and V 5 bases, and 6 bases lay outside the gene matches. This CDR3 region has 15 residues.

The chain carries TRBV18 and TRBJ1-2; maybe TRBD1 (5 bases). The CDR3 consists of 13 residues. With 2 bases removed from V and 4 bases from J, the gap between germline ends came to 8 bases. Germline loops: CDR1 KGHSH, CDR2 LQKENI. CDR3 loop: CASSPGAAYGYTF. CDR3 sequence (DNA): TGTGCCAGCTCACCAGGGGCGGCCTATGGCTACACCTTC. Supplemented by reference TRBV18 and TRBJ1-2, the full variable domain reads NAGVMQNPRHLVRRRGQEARLRCSPMKGHSHVYWYRQLPEEGLKFMVYLQKENIIDESGMPKERFSAEFPKEGPSILRIQQVVRGDSAAYFCASSPGAAYGYTFGSGTRLTVV.

The chain carries TRBV9 and TRBJ2-3; D remains unclear. The CDR3 is made up of 14 amino acids. V was trimmed by 0 bases and J by 2 bases, leaving 7 bases between them. Germline V gives CDR1 SGDLS, CDR2 YYNGEE. As DNA, the CDR3 is TGTGCCAGCAGCGTAGACGGAGACACAGATACGCAGTATTTT. Translation: CASSVDGDTDTQYF.

V usage is TRBV20-1 and J usage is TRBJ2-7, with 9 bases lining up with TRBD1. Per the germline V gene, CDR1 is DFQATT and CDR2 is SNEGSKA (reference sequence). V gave up 3 bases and J gave up 4 bases; unmatched junction bases: 13. CDR3 length: 16 residues. This chain's CDR3 is CSASPLGGTGFYEQYF. CDR3 nucleotides: TGCAGTGCTAGCCCCCTTGGGGGGACAGGGTTTTACGAGCAGTACTTC.

The V and J genes are TRBV4-3 and TRBJ2-3; 14 bases align to TRBD2. Germline V gives CDR1 LGHNA, CDR2 YSLEER. This CDR3 region has 15 residues. The trim removed 1 base at V and 6 bases at J, leaving 0 bases unmatched. CDR3 amino acids: CASSQGTSGRDTQYF. Here the CDR3 DNA reads TGCGCCAGCAGCCAAGGGACTAGCGGGAGGGATACGCAGTATTTT.

The chain joins TRBV7-2 to TRBJ2-3; D uncertain. The CDR3 loop spans 15 amino acids. From germline, CDR1 is SGHTA and CDR2 FQGNSA. Trimming left V 3 bases short and J 5 bases short, with 15 bases between. DNA of the CDR3: TGTGCCAGCAGCTTCCTGGTCAGCACTGTAGATACGCAGTATTTT. Translated, it gives CASSFLVSTVDTQYF.

V gene TRBV4-1 combines with J gene TRBJ2-5; D is possibly TRBD1 or TRBD2 (5 bases each). Germline V gives CDR1 MGHRA, CDR2 YSYEKL. This CDR3 is built from 17 residues. Trimming removed 0 bases at V and 5 bases at J, with 19 bases between. The DNA for the CDR3 is TGCGCCAGCAGCCAAGAACCTGGTGAGGGGTCATGGGAGACCCAGTACTTC. Translated: CASSQEPGEGSWETQYF.

The CDR3 region has the DNA TGCAGCGCAGCCGGGACGCCTAATGAAAAACTGTTTTTT. Its protein product is CSAAGTPNEKLFF. The chain employs TRBV29-1 and TRBJ1-4; possible D gene TRBD1, 5 bases. Germline V lookup: CDR1 SQVTM, CDR2 ANQGSEA. V was trimmed by 7 bases and J by 3 bases, leaving 12 bases between them. The CDR3 is 13 amino acids.

This clonotype has more than one count but fewer than ten. The CDR3 DNA reads as TGCAGCGTTGGTGCGGGAGATAAAAACATTCAGTACTTC. Protein: CSVGAGDKNIQYF. The chain combines TRBV29-1 with TRBJ2-7; 7 bases agree with TRBD2. The end of the DNA aligns better with TRBJ2-4, so the J call may be wrong. CDR1 is SQVTM and CDR2 is ANQGSEA in the germline V gene. This CDR3 has 13 residues.

This clonotype was detected only a few times. The chain links TRBV7-2 to TRBJ2-1; 8 nucleotides align to TRBD2. This CDR3 contains 15 residues. Losses at the gene ends were 6 bases for V and 2 bases for J; bases not matched to a gene: 6. Germline V gene lookup returns CDR1 SGHTA and CDR2 FQGNSA. The CDR3 DNA reads TGTGCCAGCAGACGCCCGGGACTAGCCTACAATGAGCAGTTCTTC. Its translation is CASRRPGLAYNEQFF.

CDR3 amino acids: CASSSELARPLLNEQFF. The CDR3, as DNA: TGTGCCAGCAGTTCCGAACTAGCCCGACCCTTACTTAATGAGCAGTTCTTC. The rearrangement links TRBV27 to TRBJ2-1; TRBD2 is a possible D gene (6 bases). From germline, CDR1 is MNHEY and CDR2 SMNVEV (reference sequence). Trimming left V 4 bases short and J 7 bases short, with 23 bases between. The CDR3 sequence is 17 residues long.

The chain links TRBV28 to TRBJ1-2; D is ambiguous. Germline V CDR1 and CDR2: MDHEN, SYDVKM. V lost 4 bases and J 5 bases, leaving 14 bases between the germline ends. The CDR3 consists of 14 residues. The CDR3 nucleotides read TGTGCCAGCAGTTACAACCCCAGGAATTATGGCTACACCTTC. It codes for CASSYNPRNYGYTF.

Only one count was recorded for this clonotype. The chain combines TRBV7-3 with TRBJ1-6, with D possibly TRBD1 on 5 matching bases. The CDR3 runs 15 residues. V lost 8 bases and J 5 bases, leaving 16 bases between the germline ends. Germline CDR1 and CDR2: SGHTA and FQGTGA. The CDR3, as DNA: TGTGCCAGCGGCTCCGGGACCCCTAATAATTCACCCCTCCACTTT. It codes for CASGSGTPNNSPLHF.

This sequence joins TRBV7-9 and TRBJ2-1; D call uncertain. Per germline, CDR1 SEHNR and CDR2 FQNEAQ (reference sequence). The V and J ends lost 0 bases and 2 bases respectively, with 11 bases between them. The CDR3 sequence is 16 residues long. CDR3 nucleotides: TGTGCCAGCAGCTTAGCAAGGTCGTACACCTACAATGAGCAGTTCTTC. Its protein is CASSLARSYTYNEQFF.

This clonotype was found once. The chain carries TRBV5-1 and TRBJ2-2; D remains unclear. The CDR3 totals 15 residues. Germline loops: CDR1 SGHRS, CDR2 YFSETQ. V dropped 2 bases and J dropped 1 base, with 9 bases sitting between them. CDR3 amino acids: CASSFSGLNTGELFF. In nucleotides, the CDR3 is TGCGCCAGCAGCTTCTCGGGCCTGAACACCGGGGAGCTGTTTTTT.

The chain's CDR3 is CSAPLGQGFFTLETQYF. The DNA for the CDR3 is TGCAGTGCTCCCCTGGGACAGGGATTTTTCACTCTGGAGACCCAGTACTTC. This chain connects TRBV20-1 to TRBJ2-5; the match to TRBD1 covers 9 bases. V was clipped by 5 bases and J by 5 bases; unmatched bases: 18. There are 17 residues in the CDR3. The V gene's germline CDR1 is DFQATT and CDR2 SNEGSKA (reference sequence).

The chain joins TRBV3-1 to TRBJ2-4, with a tentative D call TRBD2 (6 bases). This CDR3 region has 15 residues. CDR1 is LGHDT, CDR2 YNNKEL, per germline (reference sequence). V lost 9 bases to trimming and J lost 4 bases, with 19 bases between them. For the CDR3, the DNA is TGTGCCAGTTCACTTTGGGGTGCGGGGAAAAACATTCAGTACTTC. Translating it yields CASSLWGAGKNIQYF.

The chain uses TRBV3-1 and TRBJ1-2; no reliable D call. V shed 10 bases and J shed 4 bases, with 25 bases lying between them. The CDR3 spans 16 residues. Germline-derived CDR1 and CDR2 are LGHDT and YNNKEL (reference sequence). The CDR3 spells CATAHSGRPSTYGYTF. The CDR3 DNA reads as TGTGCCACCGCCCATTCCGGACGCCCTAGTACCTATGGCTACACCTTC.

The rearrangement joins TRBV6-2 or TRBV6-3 to TRBJ2-1; 10 positions match TRBD2. V shed 0 bases and J 5 bases; nucleotides not matched to a gene: 10. CDR1 and CDR2 from the germline V gene are MNHEY and SVGEGT. The CDR3 loop spans 18 amino acids. CDR3 coding DNA: TGTGCCAGCAGTTACTCTAGCGGGAGGAAGGTTTTGAACAATGAGCAGTTCTTC. Its protein product is CASSYSSGRKVLNNEQFF.

The chain is built from TRBV7-9 and TRBJ1-1; D is unclear. Trimming removed 1 base from V and 1 base from J, with 10 bases in between. The germline gives CDR1 SEHNR, CDR2 FQNEAQ (reference sequence). This CDR3 comprises 15 residues. DNA of the CDR3: TGTGCCAGCAGCTTAGTGTATGCGGCGAACACTGAAGCTTTCTTT. This encodes CASSLVYAANTEAFF.

V and J are TRBV7-9 and TRBJ2-5, with TRBD2 identical over 9 bases. The V gene end was trimmed by 5 bases and the J gene end by 6 bases; junction bases not matched to a gene: 13. CDR3 length equals 16 residues. Germline-derived CDR1 and CDR2 are SEHNR and FQNEAQ (reference sequence). The CDR3 nucleotides read TGTGCCAGCAGCCCCCCAATAGCGGGGGCACAGCAGACCCAGTACTTC. Its translation: CASSPPIAGAQQTQYF.

This chain links TRBV20-1 with TRBJ1-1, with a possible D match to TRBD1 (6 bases). This CDR3 has 16 residues. The germline V gene has CDR1 DFQATT and CDR2 SNEGSKA (reference sequence). V shed 6 bases and J shed 6 bases, with 26 bases lying between them. CDR3 region: CSAPPGGARGGPEAFF. CDR3 coding DNA: TGCAGTGCCCCGCCCGGGGGCGCAAGGGGAGGCCCTGAAGCTTTCTTT.